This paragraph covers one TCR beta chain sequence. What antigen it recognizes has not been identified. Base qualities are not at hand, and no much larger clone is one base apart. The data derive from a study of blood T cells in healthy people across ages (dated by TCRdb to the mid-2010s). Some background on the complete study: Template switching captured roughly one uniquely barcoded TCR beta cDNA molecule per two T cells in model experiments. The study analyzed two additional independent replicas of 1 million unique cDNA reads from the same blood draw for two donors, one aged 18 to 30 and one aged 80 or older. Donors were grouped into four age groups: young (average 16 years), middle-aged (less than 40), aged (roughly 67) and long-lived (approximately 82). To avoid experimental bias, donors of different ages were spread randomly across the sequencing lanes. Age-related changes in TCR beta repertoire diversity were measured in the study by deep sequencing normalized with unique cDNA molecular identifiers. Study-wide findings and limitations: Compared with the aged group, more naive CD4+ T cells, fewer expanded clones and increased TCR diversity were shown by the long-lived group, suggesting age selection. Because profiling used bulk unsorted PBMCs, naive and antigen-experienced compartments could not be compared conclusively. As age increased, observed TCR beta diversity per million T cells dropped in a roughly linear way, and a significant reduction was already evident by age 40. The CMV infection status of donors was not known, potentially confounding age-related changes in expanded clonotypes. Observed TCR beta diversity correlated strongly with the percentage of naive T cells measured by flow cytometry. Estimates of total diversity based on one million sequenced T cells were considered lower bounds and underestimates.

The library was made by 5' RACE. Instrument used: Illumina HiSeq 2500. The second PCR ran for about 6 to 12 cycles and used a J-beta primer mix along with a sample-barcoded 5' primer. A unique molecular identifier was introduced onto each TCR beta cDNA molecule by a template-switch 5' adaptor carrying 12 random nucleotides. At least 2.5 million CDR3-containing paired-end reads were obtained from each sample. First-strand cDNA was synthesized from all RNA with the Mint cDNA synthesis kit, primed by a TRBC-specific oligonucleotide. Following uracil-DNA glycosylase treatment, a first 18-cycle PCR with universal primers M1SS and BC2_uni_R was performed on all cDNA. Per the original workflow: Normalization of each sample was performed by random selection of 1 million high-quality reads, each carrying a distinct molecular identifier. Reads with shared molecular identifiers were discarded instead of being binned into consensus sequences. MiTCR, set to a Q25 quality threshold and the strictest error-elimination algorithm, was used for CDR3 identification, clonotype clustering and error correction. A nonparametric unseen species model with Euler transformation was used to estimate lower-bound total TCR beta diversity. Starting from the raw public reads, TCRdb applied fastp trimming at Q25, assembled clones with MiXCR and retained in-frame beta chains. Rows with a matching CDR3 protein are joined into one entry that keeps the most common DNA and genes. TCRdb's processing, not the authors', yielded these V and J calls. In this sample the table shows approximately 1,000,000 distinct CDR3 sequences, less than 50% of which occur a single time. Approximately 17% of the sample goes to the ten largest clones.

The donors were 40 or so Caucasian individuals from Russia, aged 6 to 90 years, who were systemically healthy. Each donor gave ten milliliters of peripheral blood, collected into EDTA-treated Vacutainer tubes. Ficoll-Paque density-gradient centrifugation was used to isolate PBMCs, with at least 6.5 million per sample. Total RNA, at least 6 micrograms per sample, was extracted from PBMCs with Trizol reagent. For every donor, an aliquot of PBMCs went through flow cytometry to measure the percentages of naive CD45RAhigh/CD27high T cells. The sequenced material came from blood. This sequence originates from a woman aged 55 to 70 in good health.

The base sequence is TGCGCCAGCAGCCCAGACAGGGGCCACGAGCAGTACTTC. The translation is CASSPDRGHEQYF. The chain joins TRBV5-1 to TRBJ2-7; a stretch of 8 junction bases matches TRBD1. The V end gives up 4 bases and the J end 5 bases, leaving 5 bases in the junction not matched to a gene. From the germline V gene, CDR1 is SGHRS and CDR2 is YFSETQ. The CDR3 contains 13 residues, cysteine and phenylalanine counted. Just CDR3 DNA is preserved here, 39 bases in frame from base 1.